Listed below are T cell receptor beta chains from one sample, sequenced in a study of cytomegalovirus exposure and HLA in healthy donors. Clones were sequenced by immunoSEQ multiplex PCR, and TCRdb holds only the in-frame ones, with some missing. The sample gives about 21,000 clones, 65% to 85% of which show up once; 7% to 9% is in the top ten. The sequencing sample was made of PBMCs. The receptors come from a man aged 55-75 years in good health and CMV-seronegative. CDR3s include the opening cysteine and the closing phenylalanine or tryptophan. D genes are given only for firm matches. A clone size is listed for some rows: how often the clone was seen (once, few, many), or a class if it is expanded.

abundance: -
d_gene: -
v_gene: TRBV7-9
j_gene: TRBJ2-3
CDR3nt: TGTGCCAGCACTCCCTCGGGAAACACAGATACGCAGTATTTT
CDR3aa: CASTPSGNTDTQYF

abundance: -
d_gene: TRBD2
v_gene: TRBV5-6
j_gene: TRBJ2-1
CDR3nt: TGTGCCAGCAGCTTGGGGGGGGGAGGCCACAATGAGCAGTTCTTC
CDR3aa: CASSLGGGGHNEQFF

abundance: -
d_gene: -
v_gene: TRBV5-1
j_gene: TRBJ2-3
CDR3nt: TGCGCCAGCAGCTTGAGCGGCAGCAGCACAGATACGCAGTATTTT
CDR3aa: CASSLSGSSTDTQYF

abundance: -
d_gene: -
v_gene: TRBV30
j_gene: TRBJ1-6
CDR3nt: TGTGCCTGGACCGCCAGGAATAATTCACCCCTCCACTTT
CDR3aa: CAWTARNNSPLHF

abundance: -
d_gene: -
v_gene: TRBV5-6
j_gene: TRBJ1-3
CDR3nt: TGTGCCAGCAGCTTAGTAAGGCAGGTGGGTGGAAACACCATATATTTT
CDR3aa: CASSLVRQVGGNTIYF

abundance: few
d_gene: -
v_gene: TRBV6-1
j_gene: TRBJ1-5
CDR3nt: TGTGCCAGCAGTGAAACACAGAAAGGAAATCAGCCCCAGCATTTT
CDR3aa: CASSETQKGNQPQHF

abundance: -
d_gene: -
v_gene: TRBV5-4
j_gene: TRBJ1-3
CDR3nt: TGTGCAACTCAGGGGCCCTCTGGAAACACCATATATTTT
CDR3aa: CATQGPSGNTIYF

abundance: -
d_gene: -
v_gene: TRBV5-4
j_gene: TRBJ2-1
CDR3nt: TGTGCCAGCAGCCCAAACCCCACTAGCCCAAGTTACAATGAGCAGTTCTTC
CDR3aa: CASSPNPTSPSYNEQFF

abundance: -
d_gene: -
v_gene: TRBV7-6
j_gene: TRBJ1-1
CDR3nt: TGTGCCAGCAGCCTCACGACAGGGAACACTGAAGCTTTCTTT
CDR3aa: CASSLTTGNTEAFF

abundance: -
d_gene: -
v_gene: TRBV6-6
j_gene: TRBJ1-1
CDR3nt: TGTGCCAGCAGTTACTCTGTCTCTGAAGCTTTCTTT
CDR3aa: CASSYSVSEAFF

abundance: -
d_gene: TRBD2
v_gene: TRBV19
j_gene: TRBJ2-3
CDR3nt: TGTGCCAGTAGTAAAAAACTAGCGGGAGGGCCAGGGCACACAGATACGCAGTATTTT
CDR3aa: CASSKKLAGGPGHTDTQYF

abundance: -
d_gene: -
v_gene: TRBV4-1
j_gene: TRBJ2-7
CDR3nt: TGCGCCAGCAGCCTCAGCCGGGTCTCCTACGAGCAGTACTTC
CDR3aa: CASSLSRVSYEQYF

abundance: few
d_gene: -
v_gene: TRBV7-9
j_gene: TRBJ2-1
CDR3nt: TGTGCCAGCAGCCTGGGGCAGGGAAATTACAATGAGCAGTTCTTC
CDR3aa: CASSLGQGNYNEQFF

abundance: -
d_gene: TRBD2
v_gene: TRBV29-1
j_gene: TRBJ2-7
CDR3nt: TGCAGCGTTGAAGTTTATAGCGGGGCCCTCGAGCAGTACTTC
CDR3aa: CSVEVYSGALEQYF

abundance: -
d_gene: -
v_gene: TRBV4-2
j_gene: TRBJ2-3
CDR3nt: TGTGCCAGCAGCCCCTCTAGCACAGATACGCAGTATTTT
CDR3aa: CASSPSSTDTQYF

abundance: -
d_gene: TRBD1
v_gene: TRBV19
j_gene: TRBJ2-7
CDR3nt: TGTGCCAGTAGTAGATTGGCAGGGGGTACGGGCGAGCAGTACTTC
CDR3aa: CASSRLAGGTGEQYF

abundance: -
d_gene: -
v_gene: TRBV5-6
j_gene: TRBJ2-7
CDR3nt: TGTGCCAGCAGCCCCTCCTGGCCTCGGGCCTACGAGCAGTACTTC
CDR3aa: CASSPSWPRAYEQYF

abundance: -
d_gene: -
v_gene: TRBV4-2
j_gene: TRBJ2-5
CDR3nt: TGTGCCAGCAGCCAAGAGACACAGCTGGGTGAGACCCAGTACTTC
CDR3aa: CASSQETQLGETQYF

abundance: -
d_gene: -
v_gene: TRBV7-2
j_gene: TRBJ2-2
CDR3nt: TGTGCCAGCAGCTTCTCCCCGGGGGCCGGGGAGCTGTTTTTT
CDR3aa: CASSFSPGAGELFF

abundance: -
d_gene: -
v_gene: TRBV19
j_gene: TRBJ1-5
CDR3nt: TGTGCCAGTAGGGACGGCGGGGGGGAGCCCCAGCATTTT
CDR3aa: CASRDGGGEPQHF

abundance: -
d_gene: -
v_gene: TRBV5-1
j_gene: TRBJ1-1
CDR3nt: TGCGCCAGCAGCTCGACAGGGAACACTGAAGCTTTCTTT
CDR3aa: CASSSTGNTEAFF

abundance: -
d_gene: TRBD1
v_gene: TRBV7-3
j_gene: TRBJ2-7
CDR3nt: TGTGCCAGCGGCTTAGGACAGGGCCACAACGAGCAGTACTTC
CDR3aa: CASGLGQGHNEQYF

abundance: -
d_gene: -
v_gene: TRBV6-5
j_gene: TRBJ2-7
CDR3nt: TGTGCCAGCAGTCAGACTGGGGGCGCCTACGAGCAGTACTTC
CDR3aa: CASSQTGGAYEQYF

abundance: -
d_gene: TRBD1
v_gene: TRBV18
j_gene: TRBJ1-2
CDR3nt: TGTGCCAGCTCACCACCGAACAGGGGGTATGGCTACACCTTC
CDR3aa: CASSPPNRGYGYTF

abundance: -
d_gene: TRBD2
v_gene: TRBV4-1
j_gene: TRBJ2-3
CDR3nt: TGCGCCAGCAGCCAAAAAACTAGCGGGGGGCGTCCAGATACGCAGTATTTT
CDR3aa: CASSQKTSGGRPDTQYF

abundance: -
d_gene: TRBD2
v_gene: TRBV7-8
j_gene: TRBJ2-7
CDR3nt: TGTGCCAGCAGCGTCGGTAGCGGGAGGGCGAGCCCGTACTTC
CDR3aa: CASSVGSGRASPYF

abundance: -
d_gene: TRBD1
v_gene: TRBV5-4
j_gene: TRBJ2-1
CDR3nt: TGTGCCAGCAGAATGGACAGGGCAGGTAATGAGCAGTTCTTC
CDR3aa: CASRMDRAGNEQFF

abundance: few
d_gene: -
v_gene: TRBV30
j_gene: TRBJ1-1
CDR3nt: TGTGCCTGGAGTGTATACTATCGAACGACTGAAGCTTTCTTT
CDR3aa: CAWSVYYRTTEAFF

abundance: -
d_gene: TRBD1
v_gene: TRBV29-1
j_gene: TRBJ2-7
CDR3nt: TGCAGCGTTGTTGGGACAGGGCGTCTCTACGAGCAGTACTTC
CDR3aa: CSVVGTGRLYEQYF

abundance: -
d_gene: TRBD2
v_gene: TRBV30
j_gene: TRBJ2-1
CDR3nt: TGTGCCCGAATGGGCGGGGGGGTTCGGTACAATGAGCAGTTCTTC
CDR3aa: CARMGGGVRYNEQFF